This note documents a single T cell receptor (beta chain) sequence. The sample is drawn from a study of blood T cell repertoires in COVID-19. Germline CDR1 reads SEHNR; CDR2 reads FQNEAQ (reference sequence). The CDR3 covers 15 residues. The V segment lost 4 bases and the J segment 7 bases; nucleotides outside the gene matches: 5. Assay used: immunoSEQ multiplex PCR; TCRdb lists only in-frame clones, some missing. This table has approximately 77,000 clones, over 75% appearing once. This clonotype was sampled from a man in his fifties or sixties with COVID-19, enrolled during active disease. Material for sequencing was peripheral blood. The chain has TRBV7-9 and TRBJ1-4; 11 positions agree with TRBD1. CDR3 bases: TGTGCCAGCAGCTCCACCGGGACAGGGGGTGAAAAACTGTTTTTT. Its translation: CASSSTGTGGEKLFF.